This TCR beta chain emerged from a study of blood T cells in healthy people across ages. The study drew donors from healthy Caucasian individuals in Russia aged roughly 6 to 90. This clonotype was counted only a few times. A sample-barcoded 5' primer and a J-beta primer mix were used in a second PCR of roughly 6 to 11 cycles. Each cDNA molecule received a tag from a template-switch adaptor that had 12 random nucleotides. TCRdb reanalysed the 5' RACE reads using MiXCR and keeps one entry per CDR3 protein. The sample has about 930,000 distinct CDR3 sequences, roughly 29% seen once; the top ten hold approximately 10%. These data were also reused for a study on T cells of mothers and their children. From that report: A few healthy Caucasian mothers gave samples, and so did their six children. Unrelated pairs and related pairs have their TCR recombination output shaped similarly by thymic selection.

Sequenced: blood. The receptor was isolated from a woman in her thirties or forties in good health.

Written as DNA, the CDR3 is TGTGCCAGCAGCTTAGGGACGGGTAAAATGAACACTGAAGCTTTCTTT. This gives the protein CASSLGTGKMNTEAFF. J is TRBJ1-1 and V is TRBV7-9; D not certain. CDR3 length: 16 residues. V lost 1 base and J lost 0, with 12 bases in between. Germline V gives CDR1 SEHNR, CDR2 FQNEAQ (reference sequence).